Sequencing of this T cell receptor (beta chain) was carried out in a study of blood T cell repertoires in COVID-19. The repertoire was sequenced with immunoSEQ multiplex PCR; TCRdb's copy has only in-frame clones and lacks some. The profile covers 300,000 to 450,000 clones, with about 89% appearing a single time and 3% taken by the ten largest. V lost 5 bases and J lost 6; bases outside the gene matches: 12. Looked up from germline, CDR1 is LNHDA and CDR2 is SQIVND (reference sequence). CDR3 size: 17 residues. The TCR comes from a woman aged 25 to 39 with COVID-19, enrolled during active disease. Sample: peripheral blood. The chain is built from TRBV19 and TRBJ1-6, with 8 bases matching TRBD1. In DNA, the CDR3 is TGTGCCAGTAGTGCGTACGGAACAGGGGGAGTTAATTCACCCCTCCACTTT. Amino acid sequence: CASSAYGTGGVNSPLHF.